The clone carrying this TCR beta chain was observed a handful of times. Patients of the Seattle cohort, enrolled during active infection, were followed longitudinally. The sample originates from a study of blood T cell repertoires in COVID-19. Study details: Specimens from acute and convalescent COVID-19 originated in the United States, Italy and Spain. Sources were T cells, B-cell-depleted T cells, or PBMCs; the material itself was cDNA or gDNA.

The authors' processing: By means of reference gene primer amplification, nucleated cell counts were estimated. Data came from immunoSEQ multiplex PCR; TCRdb stores just in-frame clones and leaves some out. D and trimming come from the DNA, and the V and J calls and clone size come from that table. The sample shows some 200,000 clones, roughly 80% of them seen only once. CDR3 length: 14 residues. Germline-derived CDR1 and CDR2 are SGHRS and YFSETQ. Deletions cut 4 bases from V and 4 bases from J, with 14 bases between. The specimen sequenced was peripheral blood. The TCR sequence derives from a woman aged 70-85 years with COVID-19, enrolled during active disease. V and J are TRBV5-1 and TRBJ1-2; tentative D call: TRBD1 (6 bases). As DNA, the CDR3 is TGCGCCAGCAGCCCGACAGGAGCTTTCTATGGCTACACCTTC. It is translated as CASSPTGAFYGYTF. Complete variable domain (other parts from reference TRBV5-1 and TRBJ1-2): KAGVTQTPRYLIKTRGQQVTLSCSPISGHRSVSWYQQTPGQGLQFLFEYFSETQRNKGNFPGRFSGRQFSNSRSEMNVSTLELGDSALYLCASSPTGAFYGYTFGSGTRLTVV.